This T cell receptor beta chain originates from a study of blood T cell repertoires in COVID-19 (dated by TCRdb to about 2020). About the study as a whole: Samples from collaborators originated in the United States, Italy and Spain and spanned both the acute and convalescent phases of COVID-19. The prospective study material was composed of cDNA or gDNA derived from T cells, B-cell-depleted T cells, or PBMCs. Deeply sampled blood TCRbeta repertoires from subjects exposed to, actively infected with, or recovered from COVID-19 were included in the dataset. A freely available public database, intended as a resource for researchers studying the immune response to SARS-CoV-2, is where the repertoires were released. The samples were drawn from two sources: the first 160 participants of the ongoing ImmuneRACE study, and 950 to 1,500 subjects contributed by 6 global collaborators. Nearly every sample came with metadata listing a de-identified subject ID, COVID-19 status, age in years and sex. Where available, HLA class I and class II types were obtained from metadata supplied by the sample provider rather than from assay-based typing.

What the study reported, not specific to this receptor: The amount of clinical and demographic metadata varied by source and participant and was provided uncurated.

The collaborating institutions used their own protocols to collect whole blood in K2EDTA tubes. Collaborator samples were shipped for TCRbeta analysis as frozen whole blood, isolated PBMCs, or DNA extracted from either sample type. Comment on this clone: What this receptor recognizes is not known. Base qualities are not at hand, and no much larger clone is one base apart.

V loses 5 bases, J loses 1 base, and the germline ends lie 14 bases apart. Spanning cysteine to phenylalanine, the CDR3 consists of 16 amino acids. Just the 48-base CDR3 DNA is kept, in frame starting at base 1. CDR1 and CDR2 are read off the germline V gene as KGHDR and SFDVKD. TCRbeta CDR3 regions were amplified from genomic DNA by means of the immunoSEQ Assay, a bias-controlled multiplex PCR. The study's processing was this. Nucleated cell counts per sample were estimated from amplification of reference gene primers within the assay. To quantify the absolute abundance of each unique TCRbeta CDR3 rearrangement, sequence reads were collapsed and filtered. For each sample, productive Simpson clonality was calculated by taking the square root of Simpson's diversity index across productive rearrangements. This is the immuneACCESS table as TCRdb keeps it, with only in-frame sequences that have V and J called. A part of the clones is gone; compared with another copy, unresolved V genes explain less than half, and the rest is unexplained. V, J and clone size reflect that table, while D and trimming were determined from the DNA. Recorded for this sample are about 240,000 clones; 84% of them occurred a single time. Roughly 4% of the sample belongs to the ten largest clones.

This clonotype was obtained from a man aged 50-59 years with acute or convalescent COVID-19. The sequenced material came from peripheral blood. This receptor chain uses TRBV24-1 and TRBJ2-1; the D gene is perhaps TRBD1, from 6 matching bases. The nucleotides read TGTGCCACCAGTGCTATGACAGGATTTTCCTACAATGAGCAGTTCTTC. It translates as CATSAMTGFSYNEQFF.